The 8 T cell receptor beta chains in this list originate from one sample, sequenced in a study of CD8+ T cells in alopecia areata. RNA extraction and reverse transcription yielded cDNA as sequencing template. Generated by immunoSEQ multiplex PCR, the TCRdb table keeps only in-frame clones and is missing some. The sample yields 150,000 to 200,000 clones, 55% seen once. Input material: CD4+ T cells sorted from blood. The receptors originated from a human donor in good health.

Ten or more counts support this clone. The chain employs TRBV5-6 and TRBJ1-4, with D possibly matching TRBD1 (5 bases). The V gene lost 5 bases and the J gene lost 4 bases, with 15 bases spanning the gap. This CDR3 region has 15 residues. Germline V gene data show CDR1 as SGHDT and CDR2 as YYEEEE. CDR3 residues: CASRTRQQFNEKLFF. The CDR3 DNA reads as TGTGCCAGCAGAACGAGACAGCAGTTTAATGAAAAACTGTTTTTT.

The gene calls are TRBV30 and TRBJ1-1, with D perhaps matching TRBD1 (6 bases). V was trimmed by 6 bases and J by 12 bases, leaving 14 bases between them. Per the germline V gene, CDR1 is GTSNPN and CDR2 is SVGIG (reference sequence). The CDR3 is 10 amino acids. CDR3 residues: CACDYRESFF. The CDR3 region has the DNA TGTGCCTGCGACTACAGGGAGTCTTTCTTT.

The chain uses TRBV6-6 and TRBJ2-5; D may be TRBD1 (6 bases). V lost 0 bases to trimming and J lost 5 bases, with 16 bases between them. This CDR3 spans 16 amino acids. CDR1 is MNHNY, CDR2 SVGAGI, per germline (reference sequence). This chain's CDR3 is CASSYSARGRGETQYF. CDR3 DNA sequence: TGTGCCAGCAGTTACTCTGCCAGGGGAAGAGGCGAGACCCAGTACTTC.

This chain uses TRBV19 with TRBJ1-2, with D unresolved. Trimming removed 6 bases at V and 4 bases at J, with 9 bases between. The germline V gene has CDR1 LNHDA and CDR2 SQIVND (reference sequence). The length of the CDR3 is 12 residues. CDR3 DNA: TGTGCCAGTAGGATCGGGAGCTATGGCTACACCTTC. Protein product: CASRIGSYGYTF.

This clone was seen a few times. The gene calls are TRBV23-1 and TRBJ2-3; D is unresolved. TRBV23-1 counts as an open reading frame of uncertain function. Deletions cut 4 bases from V and 4 bases from J, with 6 bases between. This CDR3 contains 12 residues. The CDR3 protein is CASSRDSDTQYF. Written as DNA, the CDR3 is TGCGCCAGCAGTCGAGACTCAGATACGCAGTATTTT.

The gene calls are TRBV30 and TRBJ1-1, with D possibly being TRBD1 (5 bases). Trimming cost V 4 bases and J 5 bases, with 11 bases left between them. Germline V CDR1 and CDR2: GTSNPN, SVGIG (reference sequence). CDR3 size: 12 residues. The DNA for the CDR3 is TGTGCCTGGACTCTAAGGGGTACTGAAGCTTTCTTT. It yields the protein CAWTLRGTEAFF.

The rearrangement uses TRBV6-4 and TRBJ2-1; D is unclear. V lost 6 bases to trimming and J lost 5 bases, with 5 bases between them. Germline-derived CDR1 and CDR2 are MRHNA and SNTAGT. The CDR3 runs 11 residues. This CDR3 reads CASRLHNEQFF. CDR3 coding DNA: TGTGCCAGCAGGCTCCACAATGAGCAGTTCTTC.

The rearrangement joins TRBV5-1 to TRBJ2-1; 7 positions agree with TRBD1. The CDR3 runs 15 residues. Germline CDR1 is SGHRS and CDR2 is YFSETQ. The V segment lost 1 base and the J segment 4 bases; nucleotides outside the gene matches: 5. Here the CDR3 reads CASSLSGTEYNEQFF. Here the CDR3 DNA reads TGCGCCAGCAGCTTGTCTGGGACAGAGTACAATGAGCAGTTCTTC.